A single sample is the source of the 24 T cell receptor beta chains below, sequenced in a study of T cells in localized non-small cell lung cancer. Assay used: immunoSEQ multiplex PCR; TCRdb lists only in-frame clones, some missing. The data hold about 77,000 clones, with 70% to 90% observed a single time. Specimen: peripheral blood, collected before any cancer treatment. The receptor set was obtained from a woman aged 40 to 75 with stage I squamous cell lung carcinoma.

A remark on this clone: This same CDR3 is encoded by further DNA sequences in the sample. The CDR3 here is CASSLAGGAETQYF. CDR3 nucleotide sequence: TGTGCCAGCAGCTTAGCAGGGGGCGCGGAGACCCAGTACTTC. The J gene is TRBJ2-5, the V gene TRBV5-4; 8 bases line up with TRBD1. This CDR3 spans 14 amino acids. The V gene end was trimmed by 2 bases and the J gene end by 5 bases; junction bases not matched to a gene: 5. Looked up from germline, CDR1 is SGHNT and CDR2 is YYREEE (reference sequence). The complete variable domain, with remaining parts taken from reference TRBV5-4 and TRBJ2-5, reads ETGVTQSPTHLIKTRGQQVTLRCSSQSGHNTVSWYQQALGQGPQFIFQYYREEENGRGNFPPRFSGLQFPNYSSELNVNALELDDSALYLCASSLAGGAETQYFGPGTRLLVL.

V and J are TRBV5-1 and TRBJ1-4; 8 nucleotides align to TRBD1. Germline CDR1 and CDR2: SGHRS and YFSETQ. CDR3 length equals 15 residues. V shed 4 bases, J shed 8 bases, and the junction held 10 bases outside the gene matches. DNA of the CDR3: TGCGCCAGCAGCCTTGATACCAGGGGGCGAGAAAAACTGTTTTTT. It yields the protein CASSLDTRGREKLFF.

The chain couples TRBV5-4 to TRBJ2-5; TRBD2 agrees at 8 bases. The ends lost 4 bases at V and 2 bases at J; junction bases unmatched: 19. The CDR3 runs 19 residues. CDR1 SGHNT and CDR2 YYREEE come from the germline V gene (reference sequence). CDR3 amino acids: CASSGRTSRTGLTQETQYF. The CDR3 bases are TGTGCCAGCAGCGGCCGGACTAGCCGAACGGGACTAACTCAAGAGACCCAGTACTTC.

The V gene is TRBV2, the J gene TRBJ2-3, with D uncertain. The ends were cut back, 1 base at V and 4 bases at J, with 6 bases in the middle. Per germline, CDR1 SNHLY and CDR2 FYNNEI. The CDR3 sequence is 13 residues long. The DNA of the CDR3 is TGTGCCAGCAGTGAAGGGTATCCAGATACGCAGTATTTT. It translates to CASSEGYPDTQYF. Full variable domain (missing parts from reference TRBV2 and TRBJ2-3): EPEVTQTPSHQVTQMGQEVILRCVPISNHLYFYWYRQILGQKVEFLVSFYNNEISEKSEIFDDQFSVERPDGSNFTLKIRSTKLEDSAMYFCASSEGYPDTQYFGPGTRLTVL.

The chain employs TRBV11-3 and TRBJ1-6, with D perhaps matching TRBD1 (6 bases). The CDR3 is made up of 17 amino acids. From germline, CDR1 is SGHNT and CDR2 YENEEA. V was clipped by 6 bases and J by 0 bases, with 15 bases between them. The CDR3, as DNA: TGTGCCAGCAGTCGTATCCCCAGGGGCTCCTATAATTCACCCCTCCACTTT. Its protein is CASSRIPRGSYNSPLHF.

J is TRBJ2-5 and V is TRBV5-1; 12 bases are shared with TRBD1. After removal of 4 bases from V and 5 bases from J, the junction contained 12 bases not matched to a gene. Germline lookup yields CDR1 SGHRS and CDR2 YFSETQ. The CDR3 is made up of 17 amino acids. CDR3 in amino acids: CASSLRWDRGLWETQYF. DNA for the CDR3: TGCGCCAGCAGCCTTAGGTGGGACAGGGGGCTTTGGGAGACCCAGTACTTC.

The rearrangement joins TRBV7-8 to TRBJ2-1; 9 bases match TRBD1. Germline V gene data show CDR1 as SGHVS and CDR2 as FQNEAQ. The CDR3 has 16 residues. The J segment lost 7 bases and the V segment lost 4 bases, leaving 11 bases of the junction unmatched. CDR3 residues: CASSSTGTGIRNEQFF. The CDR3 DNA reads TGTGCCAGCAGCTCCACCGGGACAGGGATTCGAAATGAGCAGTTCTTC. Based on the CDR3 plus reference TRBV7-8 and TRBJ2-1, the full variable domain is GAGVSQSPRYKVAKRGQDVALRCDPISGHVSLFWYQQALGQGPEFLTYFQNEAQLDKSGLPSDRFFAERPEGSVSTLKIQRTQQEDSAVYLCASSSTGTGIRNEQFFGPGTRLTVL.

The rearrangement uses TRBV5-6 and TRBJ1-1; no clear D. The CDR3 has 13 residues. The V gene's germline CDR1 is SGHDT and CDR2 YYEEEE. Trimming removed 4 bases from V and 6 bases from J, with 13 bases in between. CDR3 nucleotides: TGTGCCAGCAGCCAGATTAGATTGTCTGAAGCTTTCTTT. Translating gives CASSQIRLSEAFF.

The chain links TRBV6-5 to TRBJ2-1; perhaps TRBD2 as D (5 bases). Between the trimmed V and J ends, which lost 0 bases and 3 bases, there was a span of 12 bases. Germline V gives CDR1 MNHEY, CDR2 SVGAGI. CDR3 length: 16 amino acids. The CDR3: CASSYSRPTSYNEQFF. The CDR3 bases are TGTGCCAGCAGTTACTCGAGACCAACTAGCTACAATGAGCAGTTCTTC.

The rearrangement joins TRBV12-5 to TRBJ1-1; D call uncertain. CDR1 is LGHNT and CDR2 is FRNRAP in the germline V gene. The V and J ends lost 2 bases and 5 bases respectively, with 15 bases between them. This CDR3 spans 15 amino acids. The CDR3 DNA follows: TGTGCTAGTGGTTTGTTAGGGCGGGAACGGACTGAAGCTTTCTTT. It encodes CASGLLGRERTEAFF.

This sequence joins TRBV9 and TRBJ2-6, with D perhaps matching TRBD2 (5 bases). CDR1 SGDLS and CDR2 YYNGEE come from the germline V gene. The CDR3 is made up of 16 amino acids. Trimming left V 1 base short and J 0 bases short, with 8 bases between. CDR3 residues: CASSVTRRSGANVLTF. The CDR3 DNA reads as TGTGCCAGCAGCGTAACTAGACGCTCTGGGGCCAACGTCCTGACTTTC.

This clone was detected a few times. The V call is TRBV19, the J call TRBJ2-7; 12 positions agree with TRBD1. V lost 4 bases, J lost 5 bases, and 6 bases stayed unmatched. This CDR3 contains 15 residues. Germline V CDR1 and CDR2: LNHDA, SQIVND (reference sequence). The DNA of the CDR3 is TGTGCCAGTAGTAAAGCCGGGACAGGGGGCGACGAGCAGTACTTC. Protein sequence: CASSKAGTGGDEQYF.

The chain has TRBV6-5 and TRBJ2-7; either TRBD1 or TRBD2 may supply D (5 bases each). In germline, CDR1 is MNHEY, CDR2 SVGAGI. V lost 0 bases and J 3 bases, leaving 9 bases between the germline ends. This CDR3 is 14 amino acids long. The CDR3 DNA is TGTGCCAGCAGTTACTCCGGGGCTATCTACGAGCAGTACTTC. Translation gives CASSYSGAIYEQYF.

The chain joins TRBV2 to TRBJ1-2; TRBD1 agrees at 7 bases. J was trimmed by 7 bases and V by 0 bases; bases with no gene match: 5. Germline V gene lookup returns CDR1 SNHLY and CDR2 FYNNEI. The CDR3 extends over 14 amino acids. The CDR3 reads CASSEARQGAGYTF. The CDR3 nucleotides read TGTGCCAGCAGTGAAGCGAGACAGGGAGCTGGCTACACCTTC. Together with reference TRBV2 and TRBJ1-2, the CDR3 gives the full variable domain: EPEVTQTPSHQVTQMGQEVILRCVPISNHLYFYWYRQILGQKVEFLVSFYNNEISEKSEIFDDQFSVERPDGSNFTLKIRSTKLEDSAMYFCASSEARQGAGYTFGSGTRLTVV.

This sequence joins TRBV12-5 and TRBJ2-2; 7 positions agree with TRBD1. The CDR3 is 13 amino acids. V lost 9 bases, J lost 1 base, and 2 bases stayed unmatched. Per germline, CDR1 LGHNT and CDR2 FRNRAP. In DNA form, the CDR3 reads TGTGCTAGCCGGGACAGGAACACCGGGGAGCTGTTTTTT. Encoded protein: CASRDRNTGELFF. Complete variable domain (other parts from reference TRBV12-5 and TRBJ2-2): DARVTQTPRHKVTEMGQEVTMRCQPILGHNTVFWYRQTMMQGLELLAYFRNRAPLDDSGMPKDRFSAEMPDATLATLKIQPSEPRDSAVYFCASRDRNTGELFFGEGSRLTVL.

The chain recombines TRBV19 with TRBJ2-7; D may match TRBD1 or TRBD2 (5 bases each). Per germline, CDR1 LNHDA and CDR2 SQIVND (reference sequence). This CDR3 has 16 amino acids. With 3 bases removed from V and 2 bases from J, the gap between germline ends came to 17 bases. In nucleotides, the CDR3 is TGTGCCAGTAGTATCGATTCGGCCGGGGCAGCCTACGAGCAGTACTTC. This translates into CASSIDSAGAAYEQYF. Together with reference TRBV19 and TRBJ2-7, the CDR3 gives the full variable domain: DGGITQSPKYLFRKEGQNVTLSCEQNLNHDAMYWYRQDPGQGLRLIYYSQIVNDFQKGDIAEGYSVSREKKESFPLTVTSAQKNPTAFYLCASSIDSAGAAYEQYFGPGTRLTVT.

This clone was observed a single time. The gene calls are TRBV5-5 and TRBJ2-7; D possibly corresponds to TRBD2 (6 bases). Germline V gives CDR1 SGHKS, CDR2 YYEKEE (reference sequence). Trimming pared 0 bases from V and 2 bases from J, leaving 12 bases between. The CDR3 spans 15 residues. The CDR3 loop reads CASSLAPGDPYEQYF. The DNA for the CDR3 is TGTGCCAGCAGCTTGGCCCCGGGGGATCCCTACGAGCAGTACTTC. Complete variable domain (other parts from reference TRBV5-5 and TRBJ2-7): DAGVTQSPTHLIKTRGQQVTLRCSPISGHKSVSWYQQVLGQGPQFIFQYYEKEERGRGNFPDRFSARQFPNYSSELNVNALLLGDSALYLCASSLAPGDPYEQYFGPGTRLTVT.

The chain joins TRBV10-3 to TRBJ2-5; D gene uncertain. The CDR3 runs to 12 residues. Germline CDR1 and CDR2: ENHRY and SYGVKD. V lost 2 bases and J 5 bases, leaving 6 bases between the germline ends. CDR3 region: CAISEQMETQYF. CDR3 sequence (DNA): TGTGCCATCAGTGAGCAGATGGAGACCCAGTACTTC.

The chain is built from TRBV18 and TRBJ2-5; 8 nucleotides agree with TRBD1. CDR3 size: 14 residues. Germline values: CDR1 KGHSH, CDR2 LQKENI. J was trimmed by 5 bases and V by 4 bases; bases with no gene match: 6. The DNA for the CDR3 is TGTGCCAGCTCACTCCTCCGGACAGGGGAGACCCAGTACTTC. Its protein product is CASSLLRTGETQYF.

The V and J genes are TRBV5-6 and TRBJ1-1, with 8 bases lining up with TRBD1. The V gene's germline CDR1 is SGHDT and CDR2 YYEEEE. The ends lost 1 base at V and 4 bases at J; junction bases unmatched: 0. This CDR3 has 13 residues. The CDR3 bases are TGTGCCAGCAGCTTGACAGGGGGCACTGAAGCTTTCTTT. As protein: CASSLTGGTEAFF.

This clone was seen only a few times. The chain has TRBV2 and TRBJ2-1; D is possibly TRBD2 (5 bases). Trimming removed 8 bases at V and 9 bases at J, with 14 bases between. The CDR3 has 12 amino acids. CDR1 and CDR2 (germline): SNHLY, FYNNEI. The CDR3 reads CASAPGNGEQFF. DNA for the CDR3: TGTGCCAGCGCCCCCGGGAACGGTGAGCAGTTCTTC. Looking up the rest from reference TRBV2 and TRBJ2-1 gives the full variable domain: EPEVTQTPSHQVTQMGQEVILRCVPISNHLYFYWYRQILGQKVEFLVSFYNNEISEKSEIFDDQFSVERPDGSNFTLKIRSTKLEDSAMYFCASAPGNGEQFFGPGTRLTVL.

The CDR3 is CATSRVRGSGNTIYF. The CDR3 DNA follows: TGTGCCACCAGCAGAGTCAGGGGCTCTGGAAACACCATATATTTT. This rearrangement joins TRBV15 to TRBJ1-3; D is possibly TRBD1 (6 bases). Germline loops: CDR1 LNHNV, CDR2 YYDKDF (reference sequence). Trimming stripped 1 base from V and 0 bases from J, with 7 bases between. This CDR3 has 15 amino acids. The full variable domain, completed using reference TRBV15 and TRBJ1-3, is DAMVIQNPRYQVTQFGKPVTLSCSQTLNHNVMYWYQQKSSQAPKLLFHYYDKDFNNEADTPDNFQSRRPNTSFCFLDIRSPGLGDTAMYLCATSRVRGSGNTIYFGEGSWLTVV.

The chain combines TRBV7-2 with TRBJ1-2; no firm D call. V was trimmed by 5 bases and J by 0 bases, leaving 7 bases between them. The CDR3 runs to 13 residues. CDR1 and CDR2 (germline): SGHTA, FQGNSA. The CDR3 is CASSKVSNYGYTF. In DNA form, the CDR3 reads TGTGCCAGCAGCAAGGTTTCTAACTATGGCTACACCTTC.

The chain carries TRBV19 and TRBJ2-3; no definite D call. Germline assignment: CDR1 LNHDA and CDR2 SQIVND (reference sequence). Trimming stripped 11 bases from V and 0 bases from J, with 15 bases between. The CDR3 has 14 residues. The CDR3 is CAVSGLTSTDTQYF. The CDR3 DNA sequence: TGTGCCGTTTCCGGATTAACTAGCACAGATACGCAGTATTTT.